This T cell receptor beta chain was sequenced in a study of Ad26.COV2.S vaccination and SARS-CoV-2 variants. CDR3 length equals 13 residues. Between the trimmed V and J ends, which lost 8 bases and 0 bases, there was a span of 10 bases. The germline V gene encodes CDR1 LNHDA and CDR2 SQIVND (reference sequence). Worth noting for this clone: What it recognizes is unknown.

Study-level results: Possibly, TCR breadth and depth analyses underestimated total T cell responses. Reportedly, spike-specific CD8+ and CD4+ T cell responses achieved substantial breadth once vaccination had taken place. Individuals receiving vaccine had higher spike-specific TCR breadth than placebo recipients did. Breadth of non-spike TCRs did not differ between vaccinees and placebo recipients.

The assay was immunoSEQ multiplex PCR, and TCRdb's table has in-frame clones only and misses some. The sample has about 180,000 clones; about 83% are singletons. V is TRBV19 and J is TRBJ1-1; no clear D. This receptor was obtained from a human donor who had recovered from COVID-19. This specimen was peripheral blood, taken after recovery from COVID-19. CDR3 sequence (DNA): TGTGCCAGTCGCTTTTCTATGAACACTGAAGCTTTCTTT. It encodes CASRFSMNTEAFF.